This T cell receptor beta chain comes out of a study of cytomegalovirus exposure and HLA in healthy donors (TCRdb year 2017). Looking at the study overall: The 666 repertoires of the first cohort and the roughly 120 validation repertoires were produced on the same platform, according to a later analysis. The study aimed to test whether signatures of past pathogen exposure could be identified by cataloging public T cell receptors. High-throughput TCR immunosequencing, statistical association of individual TCRs with disease status, and machine learning were combined to predict cytomegalovirus infection status. Besides the first cohort of roughly 640 subjects, a separate validation cohort made up of 120 different subjects was used. Overall results and qualifications from the work: The validation cohort had no HLA typing available for a later analysis, so co-occurrence within that cohort was assessed over all 120 or so repertoires. The classifier was reported to diagnose cytomegalovirus status with high specificity and sensitivity in both the original cohort and the validation cohort. In the study, around 150 TCR beta chains were listed as associated with cytomegalovirus. A later analysis found that TCRs clustered in the first cohort also tended to co-occur in the 120 validation repertoires, with approximately 93% of cluster scores above 0. In vitro tests confirmed that a few of the cytomegalovirus-associated TCR beta chains recognize cytomegalovirus antigens. Across donors, most TCR sequences were observed very rarely, whereas some public TCRs were present in many individuals. The authors suggested that the approach could potentially be generalized to other disease states and immunological phenotypes.

A remark on this clone: This clone's antigen is unknown. Nothing much larger sits one base from this clone, and base qualities are not available.

V lost 3 bases and J lost 9 bases; the stretch between them is 15 bases long. CDR1 and CDR2 are read off the germline V gene (reference sequence) as MNHEY and SMNVEV. From the cysteine up to the phenylalanine, the CDR3 has a length of 14 residues. The CDR3 DNA has 42 bases and is translated from base 1. The donors belonged to the validation cohort of over a hundred subjects, which was separate from the roughly 700-subject first cohort. Library prep was done by the immunoSEQ multiplex PCR assay. The study's processing was this. A statistical classification framework was built to diagnose cytomegalovirus status from the catalog of TCR beta chain sequences. TCRdb provides this immuneACCESS table in a form limited to in-frame rearrangements. Some clones are lacking; in checked studies, under half of them reflect an unresolved V gene, and why the rest are absent is not known. V and J calls and clone size follow that table, whereas D and trimming were derived from the DNA. The sample table holds about 83,000 clones, of which 96% were seen once. The ten largest clones take up approximately 1.3% of the sample.

The chain employs TRBV27 and TRBJ2-1; the D region possibly corresponds to TRBD2 (5 bases align). The origin of this receptor is a woman aged 18-29 years in good health and CMV-seronegative. The sample taken for sequencing was PBMCs. The nucleotide sequence reads as follows: TGTGCCAGCAGTTTTACGGACTCCCTTGGTGAGCAGTTCTTC. It encodes CASSFTDSLGEQFF.